The T cell receptor (beta chain) described here comes from a study of low-dose radiotherapy and immunotherapy resistance in tumors. Primers used for first-strand cDNA, a TRAV- and TRBV-specific set, covered both alpha and beta chains. TCRs were amplified for around 20 PCR cycles with a constant-region primer and V-primer adapter. One entry per CDR3 protein, called by TCRdb with MiXCR from the reads. Among over 15,000 distinct CDR3 sequences listed, 70% were seen once. This clonotype was seen only a few times. The CDR3 is 17 residues long. The junction had 9 bases not matched to a gene; V was cut back by 1 base and J by 4 bases. The germline V gene encodes CDR1 SGHRS and CDR2 YFSETQ.

This clonotype was sampled from a human donor with advanced metastatic prostate, ovarian, gallbladder or colorectal cancer (not recorded which). This table probably holds off-target reads from a library built for another chain. The genes are TRBV5-1 and TRBJ2-1, with TRBD2 identical over 9 bases. The CDR3 DNA is TGCGCCAGCAGCTTGTACTTAGCGGGGGCAGGTTACAATGAGCAGTTCTTC. Translation: CASSLYLAGAGYNEQFF. Complete variable domain (other parts from reference TRBV5-1 and TRBJ2-1): KAGVTQTPRYLIKTRGQQVTLSCSPISGHRSVSWYQQTPGQGLQFLFEYFSETQRNKGNFPGRFSGRQFSNSRSEMNVSTLELGDSALYLCASSLYLAGAGYNEQFFGPGTRLTVL.